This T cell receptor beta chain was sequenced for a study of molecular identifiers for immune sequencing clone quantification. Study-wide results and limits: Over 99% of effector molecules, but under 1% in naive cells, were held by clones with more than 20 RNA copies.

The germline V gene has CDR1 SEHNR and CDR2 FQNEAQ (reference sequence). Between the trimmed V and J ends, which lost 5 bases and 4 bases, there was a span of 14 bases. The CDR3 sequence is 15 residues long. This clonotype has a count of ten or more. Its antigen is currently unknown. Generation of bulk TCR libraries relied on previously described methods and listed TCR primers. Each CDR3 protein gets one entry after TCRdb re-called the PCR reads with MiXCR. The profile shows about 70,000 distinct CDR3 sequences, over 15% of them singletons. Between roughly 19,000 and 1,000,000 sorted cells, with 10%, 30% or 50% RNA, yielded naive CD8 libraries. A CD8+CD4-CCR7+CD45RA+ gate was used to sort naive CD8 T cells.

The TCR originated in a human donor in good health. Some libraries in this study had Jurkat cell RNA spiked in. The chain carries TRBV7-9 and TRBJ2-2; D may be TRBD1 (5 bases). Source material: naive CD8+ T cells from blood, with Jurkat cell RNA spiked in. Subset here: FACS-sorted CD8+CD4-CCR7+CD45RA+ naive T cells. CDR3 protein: CASSVDSVVTGELFF. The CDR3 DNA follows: TGTGCCAGCAGCGTAGACAGTGTGGTCACCGGGGAGCTGTTTTTT.